The clone carrying this T cell receptor (beta chain) was detected only a few times. Its antigen is not identified. The CDR3 contains 14 residues. V lost 5 bases to trimming and J lost 7 bases, with 19 bases between them. Per the germline V gene, CDR1 is SGDLS and CDR2 is YYNGEE. This record comes from a study of blood T cells in healthy people across ages. Peripheral blood, about 10 milliliters per donor, was collected. A sample-barcoded 5' primer and a J-beta primer mix were used in a second PCR of roughly 7 to 11 cycles. The study obtained at least 2.5 million CDR3-containing paired-end reads from every sample. TCRdb processed the 5' RACE reads anew with MiXCR; each CDR3 protein has one entry. Found here are hundreds of thousands of distinct CDR3 sequences, 56% of them singletons; the top ten hold around 24%. The study, taken as a whole, reports: The long-lived group displayed more naive CD4+ cells, plus higher diversity, than the aged donors did.

Sequencing was carried out using blood. The receptor's source is a man aged 40-49 years in good health. V gene TRBV9 combines with J gene TRBJ2-7; D gene ambiguous. The CDR3 sequence is CASSQMWGNNEQYF. DNA for the CDR3: TGTGCCAGCAGTCAAATGTGGGGAAACAATGAGCAGTACTTC.